This entry describes one TCR beta chain. This sample was included in a study of T cell responses to AZD1222 COVID-19 vaccine. This CDR3 has 14 residues. V shed 6 bases, J shed 1 base, and the junction held 2 bases outside the gene matches. Germline-derived CDR1 and CDR2 are KGHDR and SFDVKD. The assay was immunoSEQ multiplex PCR, and TCRdb's table has in-frame clones only and misses some. Seen here are some 280,000 clones, almost 95% observed once, and the top ten hold around 0.5%. The sequence came from an adult who received the AZD1222 COVID-19 vaccine. Sequences were derived from peripheral blood, sampled 28 days after the second AZD1222 dose. The V call is TRBV24-1, the J call TRBJ2-3; 8 bases align to TRBD1. Written as DNA, the CDR3 is TGTGCCACCAGTCTGACAGGGGGCACAGATACGCAGTATTTT. As protein: CATSLTGGTDTQYF.